A single sample gave rise to the 32 T cell receptor beta chains below, sequenced in a study of T cells after yellow fever vaccination (dated by TCRdb to the late 2010s). Preparation of the library involved 5' RACE. For sequencing, an Illumina HiSeq 2500 was employed. TCRdb reprocessing: public reads trimmed at Q25 with fastp, clones called with MiXCR, in-frame beta chains kept. Rows with a matching CDR3 protein are joined into one entry that keeps the most common DNA and genes. The sample table holds 550,000 to 750,000 distinct CDR3 sequences, of which approximately 15% were seen once. The ten largest clones take up over 12% of the sample. Interpreted using the paper, the treatment or condition label stands for: live attenuated yellow fever vaccine strain. Sequenced material: PBMCs, taken on the day of the yellow fever booster vaccination. The origin of the receptors is a man aged 30-40 years who received the YFV17D yellow fever vaccine.

The CDR3 spells CSAGDRYRSGANVLTF. Here the CDR3 DNA reads TGCAGTGCTGGGGACAGGTACCGCTCTGGGGCCAACGTCCTGACTTTC. J is TRBJ2-6 and V is TRBV20-1, with 8 bases matching TRBD1. With V trimmed by 5 bases and J by 0 bases, 6 bases remained unmatched. Germline V CDR1 and CDR2: DFQATT, SNEGSKA (reference sequence). The CDR3 sequence is 16 residues long.

This clonotype has only a few counts. The rearrangement links TRBV20-1 to TRBJ2-1; D possibly corresponds to TRBD1 (6 bases). Germline assignment: CDR1 DFQATT and CDR2 SNEGSKA (reference sequence). The V gene lost 4 bases and the J gene lost 10 bases, with 14 bases spanning the gap. The CDR3 runs to 12 residues. CDR3 residues: CSATRDTGEQFF. CDR3 DNA sequence: TGCAGTGCTACCAGGGACACCGGGGAGCAGTTCTTC.

This clonotype was seen only a few times. The genes are TRBV19 and TRBJ1-5; weak D call: TRBD1 (5 bases). The V gene lost 6 bases and the J gene lost 0 bases, with 12 bases spanning the gap. Germline V gene data show CDR1 as LNHDA and CDR2 as SQIVND (reference sequence). The CDR3 totals 15 residues. The DNA for the CDR3 is TGTGCCAGTAGCAAGGGGCCTTATAGCAATCAGCCCCAGCATTTT. Its translation is CASSKGPYSNQPQHF. The full variable domain, with the rest looked up from reference TRBV19 and TRBJ1-5, is DGGITQSPKYLFRKEGQNVTLSCEQNLNHDAMYWYRQDPGQGLRLIYYSQIVNDFQKGDIAEGYSVSREKKESFPLTVTSAQKNPTAFYLCASSKGPYSNQPQHFGDGTRLSIL.

This clonotype was picked up a small number of times. The chain carries TRBV5-1 and TRBJ2-1; unclear D gene. Trimming stripped 0 bases from V and 6 bases from J, with 7 bases between. This CDR3 comprises 13 residues. Looked up from germline, CDR1 is SGHRS and CDR2 is YFSETQ. The DNA of the CDR3 is TGCGCCAGCAGCTTGGGTCGCCCCAATGAGCAGTTCTTC. It codes for CASSLGRPNEQFF.

In regard to this clonotype: Possible read error: a much larger clone is one base away. The chain joins TRBV29-1 to TRBJ2-3; TRBD1 agrees at 8 bases. CDR1 and CDR2 from the germline V gene are SQVTM and ANQGSEA. Trimming removed 7 bases from V and 8 bases from J; junction bases left unmatched: 11. The CDR3 spans 13 residues. CDR3 nucleotides: TGCAGCGCCGGTGGACAGGGAGGAAGTACGCAGTATTTT. Its protein is CSAGGQGGSTQYF.

This chain joins TRBV4-3 and TRBJ2-3; D is undetermined. The germline CDR1 and CDR2 sequences are LGHNA and YSLEER. Between the trimmed V and J ends, which lost 3 bases and 2 bases, there was a span of 12 bases. The CDR3 sequence is 15 residues long. CDR3 DNA sequence: TGCGCCAGCAGCCAGAACAGCTTTCCCACAGATACGCAGTATTTT. Its translation: CASSQNSFPTDTQYF.

This clonotype was counted between two and nine times. The chain carries TRBV20-1 and TRBJ2-7; 15 nucleotides align to TRBD2. Germline values: CDR1 DFQATT, CDR2 SNEGSKA (reference sequence). After removal of 5 bases from V and 3 bases from J, the junction contained 5 bases not matched to a gene. The CDR3 is 15 residues long. CDR3 sequence reads: CSASGTSGRIYEQYF. The CDR3 DNA reads TGCAGTGCTTCTGGGACTAGCGGGAGGATCTACGAGCAGTACTTC.

This clonotype was seen at least ten times. The chain couples TRBV28 to TRBJ2-3; D is perhaps TRBD2 (5 bases). The CDR3 consists of 13 residues. Germline lookup yields CDR1 MDHEN and CDR2 SYDVKM. V was trimmed by 6 bases and J by 2 bases, leaving 9 bases between them. Here the CDR3 DNA reads TGTGCCAGCAGCCCGGGAAACACAGATACGCAGTATTTT. The encoded protein is CASSPGNTDTQYF.

This clonotype was seen a handful of times. V gene TRBV2 combines with J gene TRBJ1-2; 7 bases are a match to TRBD1. This CDR3 has 13 amino acids. CDR1 is SNHLY, CDR2 FYNNEI, per germline. J gave up 3 bases and V 6 bases, and 4 bases lay outside the gene matches. The CDR3, as DNA: TGTGCCAGCAGAACAACAGGGGACTATGGCTACACCTTC. It translates to CASRTTGDYGYTF.

This clonotype was counted between two and nine times. The chain couples TRBV7-9 to TRBJ2-7; tentatively, D is TRBD1 (5 bases). Germline V CDR1 and CDR2: SEHNR, FQNEAQ (reference sequence). The CDR3 loop spans 14 amino acids. V was cut by 0 bases and J by 5 bases, with 11 bases left in between. CDR3 residues: CASSLAQVLNEQYF. In DNA form, the CDR3 reads TGTGCCAGCAGCTTAGCACAGGTGTTAAACGAGCAGTACTTC.

The chain is built from TRBV4-3 and TRBJ1-2; TRBD1 agrees at 7 bases. Germline trimming cut 0 bases from V and 4 bases from J; bases unmatched to any gene: 5. Germline V gives CDR1 LGHNA, CDR2 YSLEER. CDR3 length: 15 residues. CDR3 DNA sequence: TGCGCCAGCAGCCAAGAAGGGGGCGGCTCCTATGGCTACACCTTC. It translates to CASSQEGGGSYGYTF.

This chain joins TRBV29-1 and TRBJ2-2; 7 bases align to TRBD1. This CDR3 has 14 residues. The V and J ends lost 8 bases and 5 bases, in that order; junction bases with no gene match: 11. In germline, CDR1 is SQVTM, CDR2 ANQGSEA. The CDR3 sequence: CSIRQGRGTGELFF. CDR3 in DNA: TGCAGCATCAGACAGGGACGCGGGACCGGGGAGCTGTTTTTT.

This clonotype showed up just a few times. V is TRBV4-2 and J is TRBJ2-3; D is unclear. The CDR3 is 15 residues long. Germline loops: CDR1 LGHNA, CDR2 YNFKEQ. Trimming removed 1 base from V and 1 base from J, with 9 bases in between. CDR3 amino acids: CASSQAGSGTDTQYF. The CDR3 DNA reads as TGTGCCAGCAGCCAAGCCGGGTCGGGCACAGATACGCAGTATTTT.

The table lists this clonotype with a few counts. The rearrangement links TRBV20-1 to TRBJ2-5; 8 bases line up with TRBD2. The ends lost 4 bases at V and 1 base at J; junction bases unmatched: 8. Looked up from germline, CDR1 is DFQATT and CDR2 is SNEGSKA (reference sequence). The CDR3 has 15 residues. CDR3 sequence reads: CSANLAGLGQETQYF. DNA of the CDR3: TGCAGTGCTAACTTAGCGGGACTGGGCCAAGAGACCCAGTACTTC.

J is TRBJ2-4 and V is TRBV7-2; D gene ambiguous. This CDR3 comprises 13 residues. Germline assignment: CDR1 SGHTA and CDR2 FQGNSA. Trimming cost V 1 base and J 7 bases, with 8 bases left between them. CDR3 DNA sequence: TGTGCCAGCAGCTTAGAAGTCAGGAACATTCAGTACTTC. Its protein is CASSLEVRNIQYF.

V gene TRBV10-3 combines with J gene TRBJ2-7; 12 positions agree with TRBD2. V shed 5 bases and J 3 bases; nucleotides not matched to a gene: 2. The CDR3 has 14 amino acids. Germline values: CDR1 ENHRY, CDR2 SYGVKD. In DNA form, the CDR3 reads TGTGCCATCAGTCCGGGACTAGCGGGCTACGAGCAGTACTTC. Residues: CAISPGLAGYEQYF.

This clonotype has just a few counts. The V call is TRBV7-8, the J call TRBJ1-6; 8 bases are a match to TRBD1. CDR1 is SGHVS, CDR2 FQNEAQ, per germline. The CDR3 is 16 amino acids. Germline trimming cut 0 bases from V and 9 bases from J; bases unmatched to any gene: 7. The CDR3, as DNA: TGTGCCAGCAGCTTAGCGTGGGACAGGCTCTCTTCACCCCTCCACTTT. This gives the protein CASSLAWDRLSSPLHF. Variable domain in full (rest from reference TRBV7-8 and TRBJ1-6): GAGVSQSPRYKVAKRGQDVALRCDPISGHVSLFWYQQALGQGPEFLTYFQNEAQLDKSGLPSDRFFAERPEGSVSTLKIQRTQQEDSAVYLCASSLAWDRLSSPLHFGNGTRLTVT.

This rearrangement joins TRBV15 to TRBJ1-5; D unresolved. The germline V and J ends were trimmed by 1 base and 7 bases, with 8 bases remaining between them. The CDR3 extends over 13 amino acids. Germline CDR1 and CDR2: LNHNV and YYDKDF (reference sequence). The CDR3 sequence is CATSRVGGQPQHF. The CDR3 nucleotides are TGTGCCACCAGCAGAGTGGGTGGGCAGCCCCAGCATTTT.

This clonotype was recorded a few times. The chain is built from TRBV5-1 and TRBJ2-1, with 8 bases matching TRBD2. Germline CDR1 and CDR2: SGHRS and YFSETQ. This CDR3 spans 16 amino acids. J was trimmed by 10 bases and V by 0 bases; bases with no gene match: 12. CDR3 DNA: TGCGCCAGCAGCTTGGCCACCAGCGGGAGTCATCGCGAGCAGTTCTTC. Translated, it gives CASSLATSGSHREQFF.

This chain connects TRBV10-3 to TRBJ2-7, with a possible D match to TRBD1 (6 bases). Germline lookup yields CDR1 ENHRY and CDR2 SYGVKD. The CDR3 runs to 14 residues. V lost 3 bases to trimming and J lost 1 base, with 10 bases between them. This chain's CDR3 is CAISDGTFSYEQYF. The CDR3 DNA follows: TGTGCCATCAGTGATGGGACATTTTCCTACGAGCAGTACTTC.

This clonotype was seen at least ten times. This chain links TRBV5-5 with TRBJ2-2, with TRBD1 matching over 7 bases. J gave up 7 bases and V 2 bases, and 8 bases lay outside the gene matches. The length of the CDR3 is 15 residues. CDR1 and CDR2 (germline): SGHKS, YYEKEE (reference sequence). CDR3 in amino acids: CASSLAGTAGGELFF. Written as DNA, the CDR3 is TGTGCCAGCAGCTTAGCCGGGACAGCCGGCGGGGAGCTGTTTTTT.

This clonotype showed up just a few times. This chain connects TRBV20-1 to TRBJ2-7; no definite D call. CDR1 is DFQATT, CDR2 SNEGSKA, per germline (reference sequence). V lost 4 bases to trimming and J lost 3 bases, with 13 bases between them. The CDR3 spans 13 residues. The CDR3 protein is CSATPQVIYEQYF. The CDR3 DNA follows: TGCAGTGCTACACCTCAGGTGATCTACGAGCAGTACTTC.

This chain connects TRBV7-2 to TRBJ1-2; possible D gene TRBD1, 6 bases. This CDR3 is built from 15 residues. The germline gives CDR1 SGHTA, CDR2 FQGNSA. Between the trimmed V and J ends, which lost 2 bases and 5 bases, there was a span of 15 bases. CDR3 sequence: CASSLQGTLEYGYTF. The CDR3 DNA follows: TGTGCCAGCAGCTTACAGGGGACTCTTGAATATGGCTACACCTTC.

This clonotype has only a few counts. J is TRBJ2-3 and V is TRBV30; TRBD1 matches 9 bases. The CDR3 is 15 amino acids. The V gene end was trimmed by 1 base and the J gene end by 3 bases; junction bases not matched to a gene: 5. Germline CDR1 and CDR2: GTSNPN and SVGIG (reference sequence). CDR3 in DNA: TGTGCCTGGAGTGGCGGGACAGGGATGACAGATACGCAGTATTTT. Its protein is CAWSGGTGMTDTQYF.

DNA for the CDR3: TGCAGTGCTAGCGGGAGGGCTTTTAATGAGCAGTTCTTC. Its translation is CSASGRAFNEQFF. The rearrangement uses TRBV20-1 and TRBJ2-1; 8 nucleotides match TRBD2. Germline CDR1 DFQATT, CDR2 SNEGSKA (reference sequence). The V segment lost 3 bases and the J segment 7 bases; nucleotides outside the gene matches: 5. The CDR3 is 13 residues long.

This clonotype occurred a few times. The rearrangement links TRBV6-2 or TRBV6-3 to TRBJ2-7; 8 positions agree with TRBD1. V dropped 7 bases and J dropped 0; count of bases not matched to a gene: 20. The CDR3 runs to 19 residues. CDR1 is MNHEY and CDR2 is SVGEGT in the germline V gene. The CDR3 DNA reads TGTGCCAGCACCCTGCGGTGGGGGACAGGCTCTGACAACTCCTACGAGCAGTACTTC. It is translated as CASTLRWGTGSDNSYEQYF.

This clonotype showed up just a few times. The chain employs TRBV5-4 and TRBJ2-3, with D hard to call. The germline V and J ends were trimmed by 3 bases and 1 base, with 12 bases remaining between them. The germline V gene encodes CDR1 SGHNT and CDR2 YYREEE (reference sequence). The CDR3 is 15 amino acids. The DNA of the CDR3 is TGTGCCAGCAGCTCATCAGCTTGGGGCACAGATACGCAGTATTTT. Translated: CASSSSAWGTDTQYF.

The rearrangement links TRBV10-2 to TRBJ2-3, with D tentatively TRBD2 (6 bases). Trimming took off 10 bases at V and 1 base at J, with 9 bases between the two ends. CDR1 and CDR2 (germline): WSHSY, SAAADI. The CDR3 has 12 amino acids. The CDR3 loop is CATRLGTDTQYF. As DNA, the CDR3 is TGCGCCACCCGACTAGGCACAGATACGCAGTATTTT.

The rearrangement joins TRBV6-1 to TRBJ2-1; 10 nucleotides line up with TRBD1. Germline loops: CDR1 MNHNS, CDR2 SASEGT. With 5 bases clipped from V and 2 bases from J, the junction kept 6 bases outside the gene matches. The CDR3 is made up of 16 amino acids. The CDR3 DNA is TGTGCCAGCAGTCAGGCCGGGACAGGGGCCTACAATGAGCAGTTCTTC. As protein: CASSQAGTGAYNEQFF.

V gene TRBV7-7 combines with J gene TRBJ2-2, with D uncertain. Deletions cut 5 bases from V and 3 bases from J, with 16 bases between. This CDR3 contains 16 residues. Germline V gene data show CDR1 as SSHAT and CDR2 as FNYEAQ (reference sequence). CDR3 protein: CASSLSRASDTGELFF. Written as DNA, the CDR3 is TGTGCCAGCAGCCTCTCCCGCGCTTCGGACACCGGGGAGCTGTTTTTT.

V usage is TRBV24-1 and J usage is TRBJ2-1, with 10 positions matching TRBD1. The CDR3 is 15 residues long. J was trimmed by 6 bases and V by 3 bases; bases with no gene match: 4. The germline V gene encodes CDR1 KGHDR and CDR2 SFDVKD. CDR3 DNA sequence: TGTGCCACCAGTGATAGACAGGGGGCTATCAATGAGCAGTTCTTC. Translating it yields CATSDRQGAINEQFF.

This clonotype was observed at least ten times. This chain uses TRBV7-3 with TRBJ2-1; the D call may be TRBD1 or TRBD2 (5 bases each). V shed 2 bases and J shed 6 bases, with 11 bases lying between them. The CDR3 has 14 residues. Germline V CDR1 and CDR2: SGHTA, FQGTGA. The CDR3 bases are TGTGCCAGCAGCTTAGGGGGAGTGCGCAATGAGCAGTTCTTC. Its translation is CASSLGGVRNEQFF.